The 20 T cell receptor beta chains presented below share a single source sample, sequenced in a study of T-cell memory formation after mild COVID-19. In TCRdb, the 5' RACE reads were re-called with MiXCR into one record per CDR3 protein. Here the sample spans roughly 220,000 distinct CDR3 sequences, around 9.5% being singletons. The material sequenced was PBMCs or a T cell subset sorted from them (not recorded which). These TCRs come from a young man who had mild COVID-19 (a few samples of this study predate the infection). Cell type and time point are not known.

The sample holds a few counts of this clonotype. J is TRBJ1-6 and V is TRBV7-9; 12 bases line up with TRBD1. The V gene's germline CDR1 is SEHNR and CDR2 FQNEAQ (reference sequence). The junction had 7 bases not matched to a gene; V was cut back by 5 bases and J by 11 bases. The CDR3 loop spans 15 amino acids. CDR3: CASSPGTGGGTPLHF. The CDR3 DNA reads as TGTGCCAGCAGCCCCGGGACAGGGGGCGGGACACCCCTCCACTTT.

This clonotype has ten or more counts. This sequence joins TRBV6-2 or TRBV6-3 and TRBJ2-5, with TRBD2 matching 7 bases. This CDR3 spans 12 amino acids. Germline V lookup: CDR1 MNHEY, CDR2 SVGEGT. V shed 5 bases and J 10 bases; nucleotides not matched to a gene: 7. The CDR3 protein is CASSPFAGDQYF. CDR3 coding DNA: TGTGCCAGCAGTCCCTTCGCGGGGGACCAGTACTTC.

This clonotype was recorded a few times. V usage is TRBV5-4 and J usage is TRBJ1-2, with unresolved D. The V gene's germline CDR1 is SGHNT and CDR2 YYREEE (reference sequence). The V gene lost 5 bases and the J gene lost 8 bases, with 22 bases spanning the gap. The CDR3 totals 15 residues. The CDR3 DNA reads TGTGCCAGCAGACCCGGCGGGCAGGAGGGAAAAGGCTACACCTTC. It yields the protein CASRPGGQEGKGYTF.

This clonotype was observed a few times. The chain combines TRBV4-3 with TRBJ2-7; no firm D call. Germline V lookup: CDR1 LGHNA, CDR2 YSLEER. The germline V and J ends were trimmed by 1 base and 3 bases, with 4 bases remaining between them. This CDR3 region has 12 residues. The CDR3 spells CASSQGNYEQYV. The CDR3 nucleotides read TGCGCCAGCAGCCAAGGTAACTACGAGCAGTACGTC.

In its sample, this clonotype was seen many times. V gene TRBV12-3 or TRBV12-4 combines with J gene TRBJ1-5, with D possibly matching TRBD1 (5 bases). Trimming removed 1 base from V and 9 bases from J, with 16 bases in between. CDR3 size: 15 residues. CDR3 residues: CASSLGRGAGMPQHF. CDR3 bases: TGTGCCAGCAGTTTAGGTAGGGGCGCGGGGATGCCCCAGCATTTT.

This clonotype was recorded a few times. The V call is TRBV9, the J call TRBJ2-3; no clear D. This CDR3 is built from 14 residues. V shed 3 bases and J shed 0 bases, with 8 bases lying between them. CDR1 is SGDLS, CDR2 YYNGEE, per germline. The CDR3 sequence is CASSGGRSTDTQYF. The CDR3 DNA follows: TGTGCCAGCAGCGGAGGCCGAAGCACAGATACGCAGTATTTT.

J is TRBJ2-3 and V is TRBV6-1; D is ambiguous. Germline-derived CDR1 and CDR2 are MNHNS and SASEGT. CDR3 length equals 14 residues. V shed 5 bases and J shed 5 bases, with 14 bases lying between them. CDR3 sequence (DNA): TGTGCCAGCAGTCCGTTTGATGGGGAAGATACGCAGTATTTT. Translated: CASSPFDGEDTQYF.

There are a few counts of this clonotype. CDR3 nucleotide sequence: TGTGCCAGCACCTCCCTGGGGAGGGACACTGAAGCTTTCTTT. Translating gives CASTSLGRDTEAFF. J is TRBJ1-1 and V is TRBV25-1; D unresolved. The V end was cut by 7 bases, the J end by 3 bases, with 15 bases between. Looked up from germline, CDR1 is MGHDK and CDR2 is SYGVNS. CDR3 length: 14 amino acids.

This clonotype was counted only a few times. The rearrangement links TRBV5-1 to TRBJ2-5, with 7 nucleotides matching TRBD2. Germline CDR1 SGHRS, CDR2 YFSETQ. The trim removed 1 base at V and 3 bases at J, leaving 6 bases unmatched. CDR3 length: 15 residues. The CDR3 region has the DNA TGCGCCAGCAGCTTGACCTCACGGGGGGAAGAGACCCAGTACTTC. Encoded protein: CASSLTSRGEETQYF. Supplemented by reference TRBV5-1 and TRBJ2-5, the full variable domain reads KAGVTQTPRYLIKTRGQQVTLSCSPISGHRSVSWYQQTPGQGLQFLFEYFSETQRNKGNFPGRFSGRQFSNSRSEMNVSTLELGDSALYLCASSLTSRGEETQYFGPGTRLLVL.

This clonotype was observed many times. This rearrangement joins TRBV6-5 to TRBJ2-7, with D maybe TRBD1 (6 bases). V lost 6 bases, J lost 0 bases, and 12 bases lay in between. CDR3 length: 14 amino acids. Germline V gene data show CDR1 as MNHEY and CDR2 as SVGAGI. CDR3 coding DNA: TGTGCCAGCAGACCCAGGGGTGGCTCCTACGAGCAGTACGTC. As protein: CASRPRGGSYEQYV.

The chain combines TRBV12-3 or TRBV12-4 with TRBJ2-5; 7 bases agree with TRBD2. The CDR3 contains 14 residues. V dropped 6 bases and J dropped 5; count of bases not matched to a gene: 9. The CDR3 spells CASSRRTRDETQYF. The CDR3 bases are TGTGCCAGCAGCCGTCGGACTAGGGATGAGACCCAGTACTTC.

This clonotype has at least ten counts. The chain's CDR3 is CASSSGTGQRPLHF. The CDR3 region has the DNA TGTGCCAGCAGCTCCGGGACAGGGCAACGACCCCTCCACTTT. The chain joins TRBV7-2 to TRBJ1-6; 9 bases agree with TRBD1. This CDR3 has 14 amino acids. Per the germline V gene, CDR1 is SGHTA and CDR2 is FQGNSA. The V segment lost 4 bases and the J segment 12 bases; nucleotides outside the gene matches: 7.

This clonotype turned up a few times. The V and J genes are TRBV28 and TRBJ2-7; 7 nucleotides line up with TRBD1. This CDR3 is built from 16 residues. The germline V gene encodes CDR1 MDHEN and CDR2 SYDVKM. The trim removed 5 bases at V and 2 bases at J, leaving 12 bases unmatched. The CDR3 sequence: CASSERGQVVAYEQYV. The CDR3 DNA reads as TGTGCCAGCAGTGAAAGAGGACAGGTCGTGGCCTACGAGCAGTACGTC.

This rearrangement joins TRBV20-1 to TRBJ2-5; 8 bases match TRBD2. CDR1 DFQATT and CDR2 SNEGSKA come from the germline V gene (reference sequence). CDR3 length equals 15 residues. The trim removed 6 bases at V and 4 bases at J, leaving 13 bases unmatched. The CDR3 coding sequence is TGCAGTGCGTCCCCGGGACTAGTGGCGCGAGAGACCCAGTACTTC. Residues: CSASPGLVARETQYF.

This clonotype turned up a few times. The chain is built from TRBV18 and TRBJ1-6, with TRBD1 identical over 7 bases. Germline V gene sequence: CDR1 KGHSH, CDR2 LQKENI. The CDR3 consists of 16 residues. V shed 1 base, J shed 5 bases, and the junction held 5 bases outside the gene matches. Written as DNA, the CDR3 is TGTGCCAGCTCACCACAGGCAGGGGGGCATAATTCACCCCTCCACTTT. Protein product: CASSPQAGGHNSPLHF. Using reference TRBV18 and TRBJ1-6 for the parts outside the CDR3, the full variable domain is NAGVMQNPRHLVRRRGQEARLRCSPMKGHSHVYWYRQLPEEGLKFMVYLQKENIIDESGMPKERFSAEFPKEGPSILRIQQVVRGDSAAYFCASSPQAGGHNSPLHFGNGTRLTVT.

Written as DNA, the CDR3 is TGTGCCAGCAGCCGACAGGGGGTCCACTACAATGAGCAGTTCTTC. Its protein product is CASSRQGVHYNEQFF. The J gene is TRBJ2-1, the V gene TRBV3-1, with 9 bases aligning to TRBD1. CDR1 LGHDT and CDR2 YNNKEL come from the germline V gene (reference sequence). The junction had 4 bases not matched to a gene; V was cut back by 4 bases and J by 3 bases. The CDR3 is 15 amino acids.

The J gene is TRBJ2-1, the V gene TRBV20-1; D not certain. The V gene lost 3 bases and the J gene lost 8 bases, with 8 bases spanning the gap. The CDR3 spans 11 residues. CDR1 and CDR2 (germline): DFQATT, SNEGSKA (reference sequence). CDR3 in amino acids: CSASGSDEQFF. The CDR3 DNA sequence: TGCAGTGCTAGTGGTTCAGATGAGCAGTTCTTC.

This clonotype showed up just a few times. The chain has TRBV29-1 and TRBJ2-5, with 7 bases lining up with TRBD1. The CDR3 covers 12 residues. CDR1 SQVTM and CDR2 ANQGSEA come from the germline V gene. The V segment lost 7 bases and the J segment 2 bases; nucleotides outside the gene matches: 4. The DNA for the CDR3 is TGCAGCGCAGGGGGACATCAAGAGACCCAGTACTTC. The encoded protein is CSAGGHQETQYF.

This clonotype was detected ten times or more. CDR3 in amino acids: CASSTSPSIDDEQYF. The CDR3 DNA reads as TGTGCCAGCAGCACCAGCCCATCAATAGACGACGAGCAGTACTTC. The V gene is TRBV7-7, the J gene TRBJ2-7; no clear D. The germline gives CDR1 SSHAT, CDR2 FNYEAQ (reference sequence). V lost 5 bases and J lost 5, with 19 bases in between. The CDR3 consists of 15 residues. Combining the CDR3 with reference TRBV7-7 and TRBJ2-7 gives the whole variable domain GAGVSQSPRYKVTKRGQDVTLRCDPISSHATLYWYQQALGQGPEFLTYFNYEAQPDKSGLPSDRFSAERPEGSISTLTIQRTEQRDSAMYRCASSTSPSIDDEQYFGPGTRLTVT.

This clonotype was found many times. The chain uses TRBV12-3 or TRBV12-4 and TRBJ1-2; D is undetermined. CDR3 size: 13 residues. V lost 2 bases and J 4 bases, leaving 8 bases between the germline ends. CDR3 DNA: TGTGCCAGCAGTTTAACCCCGACCTATGGCTACACCTTC. Protein sequence: CASSLTPTYGYTF.